The rows below give T cell receptor beta chains drawn from one sample of a study of cytotoxic CD8 clonotypes in ibrutinib-treated CLL. Here immunoSEQ multiplex PCR was the method, and the copy in TCRdb shows in-frame clones only, minus some. The profile covers hundreds of thousands of clones, with 60% to 80% appearing a single time and about an eighth taken by the ten largest. The sample was PBMCs, taken after 12 months of ibrutinib treatment. The receptors here all came from a human donor with chronic lymphocytic leukemia. The CDR3 runs from the conserved cysteine through the conserved F or W. D genes are given only for firm matches. Clone size appears in some rows only: once, few, many, or a class for an expanded clone.

J gene: TRBJ1-4
V gene: TRBV6-4
D gene: TRBD1
clone size: .
CDR3 protein: CASSEWGGTVAGEKLFF
CDR3 DNA: TGTGCCAGCAGTGAGTGGGGTGGGACAGTGGCGGGGGAAAAACTGTTTTTT

J gene: TRBJ1-2
V gene: TRBV6-6
D gene: TRBD1
clone size: .
CDR3 protein: CASIRTGGLYGYTF
CDR3 DNA: TGTGCCAGCATACGGACAGGGGGCTTATATGGCTACACCTTC

J gene: TRBJ2-7
V gene: TRBV28
D gene: .
clone size: .
CDR3 protein: CASSFFRFKGDFEQYF
CDR3 DNA: TGTGCCAGCAGTTTCTTCCGTTTTAAAGGGGACTTCGAGCAGTACTTC

J gene: TRBJ2-5
V gene: TRBV5-1
D gene: .
clone size: .
CDR3 protein: CASSLVRGGALETQYF
CDR3 DNA: TGCGCCAGCAGCTTGGTTAGGGGCGGGGCTCTGGAGACCCAGTACTTC

J gene: TRBJ2-1
V gene: TRBV6-1
D gene: .
clone size: .
CDR3 protein: CASSRDPGSYNEQFF
CDR3 DNA: TGTGCCAGCAGTAGGGACCCGGGGTCCTACAATGAGCAGTTCTTC

J gene: TRBJ1-6
V gene: TRBV6-5
D gene: TRBD1
clone size: .
CDR3 protein: CASSYLQGNSPLHF
CDR3 DNA: TGTGCCAGCAGTTACTTACAGGGGAATTCACCCCTCCACTTT

J gene: TRBJ2-3
V gene: TRBV10-3
D gene: TRBD1
clone size: .
CDR3 protein: CAISGRDRVTSTDTQYF
CDR3 DNA: TGTGCCATCAGTGGCCGGGACAGGGTTACTAGCACAGATACGCAGTATTTT

J gene: TRBJ1-2
V gene: TRBV11-2
D gene: .
clone size: .
CDR3 protein: CASSLEGQGGYTF
CDR3 DNA: TGTGCCAGCAGCTTAGAGGGTCAGGGAGGCTACACCTTC

J gene: TRBJ2-7
V gene: TRBV7-9
D gene: .
clone size: .
CDR3 protein: CASSYARGPTIF
CDR3 DNA: TGTGCCAGCAGCTATGCGCGCGGTCCCACTATTTTC

J gene: TRBJ2-7
V gene: TRBV5-1
D gene: TRBD1
clone size: once
CDR3 protein: CASSLEGQSYEQYF
CDR3 DNA: TGCGCCAGCAGCTTGGAGGGACAGTCCTACGAGCAGTACTTC

J gene: TRBJ1-1
V gene: TRBV7-8
D gene: TRBD1
clone size: .
CDR3 protein: CASKGTGIMNTEAFF
CDR3 DNA: TGTGCCAGCAAAGGGACAGGAATTATGAACACTGAAGCTTTCTTT

J gene: TRBJ2-6
V gene: TRBV4-1
D gene: .
clone size: few
CDR3 protein: CASSQVSGGGSGANVLTF
CDR3 DNA: TGCGCCAGCAGCCAAGTTTCAGGGGGAGGCTCTGGGGCCAACGTCCTGACTTTC

J gene: TRBJ2-6
V gene: TRBV4-2
D gene: TRBD2
clone size: once
CDR3 protein: CASSQMIAGGPGANVLTF
CDR3 DNA: TGTGCCAGCAGCCAAATGATAGCGGGAGGGCCTGGGGCCAACGTCCTGACTTTC

J gene: TRBJ2-7
V gene: TRBV7-2
D gene: .
clone size: .
CDR3 protein: CASSLVGRGGESSYEQYF
CDR3 DNA: TGTGCCAGCAGCTTAGTAGGTCGGGGCGGGGAGAGCTCCTACGAGCAGTACTTC

J gene: TRBJ1-1
V gene: TRBV4-1
D gene: .
clone size: once
CDR3 protein: CASSQVLGRNTEAFF
CDR3 DNA: TGCGCCAGCAGCCAAGTCTTAGGGAGGAACACTGAAGCTTTCTTT

J gene: TRBJ2-2
V gene: TRBV9
D gene: .
clone size: .
CDR3 protein: CASSPPRGRVGELFF
CDR3 DNA: TGTGCCAGCAGCCCCCCACGGGGAAGGGTGGGGGAGCTGTTTTTT

J gene: TRBJ2-1
V gene: TRBV7-8
D gene: .
clone size: .
CDR3 protein: CASSGGLSSYNEQFF
CDR3 DNA: TGTGCCAGCAGCGGGGGGTTGAGCTCCTACAATGAGCAGTTCTTC

J gene: TRBJ2-1
V gene: TRBV28
D gene: TRBD2
clone size: .
CDR3 protein: CASSSSSSGRNEQFF
CDR3 DNA: TGTGCCAGCAGTTCGTCCTCTAGCGGGAGGAATGAGCAGTTCTTC

J gene: TRBJ2-1
V gene: TRBV6-4
D gene: TRBD2
clone size: few
CDR3 protein: CASSDGTSGGNEQFF
CDR3 DNA: TGTGCCAGCAGTGACGGGACTAGCGGGGGCAATGAGCAGTTCTTC